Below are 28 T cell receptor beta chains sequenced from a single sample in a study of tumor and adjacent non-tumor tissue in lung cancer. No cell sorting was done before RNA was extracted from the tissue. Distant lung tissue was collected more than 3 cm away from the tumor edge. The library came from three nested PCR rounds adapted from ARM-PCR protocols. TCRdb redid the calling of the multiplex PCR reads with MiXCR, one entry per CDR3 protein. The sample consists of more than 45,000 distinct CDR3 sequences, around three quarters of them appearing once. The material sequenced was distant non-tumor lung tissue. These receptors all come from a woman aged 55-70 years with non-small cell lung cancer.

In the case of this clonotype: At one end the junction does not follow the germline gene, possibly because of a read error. DNA of the CDR3: TGTACCAGCATCTTACCAACAGGGCGCTACGAGCAGTACTTC. Translation gives CTSILPTGRYEQYF. The chain uses TRBV11-2 and TRBJ2-7; TRBD1 is a possible D gene (6 bases). This CDR3 has 14 residues. The germline V gene encodes CDR1 SGHAT and CDR2 FQNNGV.

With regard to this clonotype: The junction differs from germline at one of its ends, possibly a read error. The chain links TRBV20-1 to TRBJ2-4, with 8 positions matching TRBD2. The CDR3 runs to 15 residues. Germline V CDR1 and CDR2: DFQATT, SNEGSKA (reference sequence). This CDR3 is CSVSSIGLAKTIQYF. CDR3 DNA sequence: TGCAGTGTCTCGTCAATAGGACTAGCCAAAACCATTCAGTACTTC.

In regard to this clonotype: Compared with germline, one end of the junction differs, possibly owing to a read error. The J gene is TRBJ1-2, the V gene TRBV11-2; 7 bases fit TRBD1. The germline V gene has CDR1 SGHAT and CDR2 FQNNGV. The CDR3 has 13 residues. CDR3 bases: TGTGCCAGCAGTACTACAGGGGTCTCTAGCTACGCCTTC. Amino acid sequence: CASSTTGVSSYAF. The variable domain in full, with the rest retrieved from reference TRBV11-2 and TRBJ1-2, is EAGVAQSPRYKIIEKRQSVAFWCNPISGHATLYWYQQILGQGPKLLIQFQNNGVVDDSQLPKDRFSAERLKGVDSTLKIQPAKLEDSAVYLCASSTTGVSSYAFGSGTRLTVV.

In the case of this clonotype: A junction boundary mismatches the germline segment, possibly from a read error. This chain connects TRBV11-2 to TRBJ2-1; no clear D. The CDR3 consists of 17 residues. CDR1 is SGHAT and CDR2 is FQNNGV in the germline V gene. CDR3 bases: TGTGCCAGCAGCTTCATAGGGTTCCCGAAATCCTACAATGAGCAGTTATTC. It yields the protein CASSFIGFPKSYNEQLF.

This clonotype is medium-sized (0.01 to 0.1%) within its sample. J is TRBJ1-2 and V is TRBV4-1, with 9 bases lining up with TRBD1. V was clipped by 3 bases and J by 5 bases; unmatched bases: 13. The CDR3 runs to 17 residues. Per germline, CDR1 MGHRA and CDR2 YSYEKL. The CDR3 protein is CASSHESRTGAYYGYTF. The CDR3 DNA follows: TGCGCCAGCAGCCACGAATCTAGGACAGGGGCCTATTATGGCTACACCTTC.

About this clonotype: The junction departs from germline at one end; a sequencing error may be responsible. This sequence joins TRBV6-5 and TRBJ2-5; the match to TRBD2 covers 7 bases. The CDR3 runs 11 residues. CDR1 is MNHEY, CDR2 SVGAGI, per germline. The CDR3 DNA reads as TGTGACACTAGCGTAGGGAAGACCCAATACTTC. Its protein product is CDTSVGKTQYF.

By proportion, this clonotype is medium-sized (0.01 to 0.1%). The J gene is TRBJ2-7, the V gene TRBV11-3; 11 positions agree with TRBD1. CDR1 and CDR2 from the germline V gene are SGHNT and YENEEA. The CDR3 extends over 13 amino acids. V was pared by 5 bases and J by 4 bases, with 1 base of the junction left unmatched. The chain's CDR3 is CASSRDRGYEQYF. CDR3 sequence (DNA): TGTGCCAGCAGCCGGGACAGGGGGTACGAGCAGTACTTC. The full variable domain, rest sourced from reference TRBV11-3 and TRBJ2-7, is EAGVVQSPRYKIIEKKQPVAFWCNPISGHNTLYWYLQNLGQGPELLIRYENEEAVDDSQLPKDRFSAERLKGVDSTLKIQPAELGDSAVYLCASSRDRGYEQYFGPGTRLTVT.

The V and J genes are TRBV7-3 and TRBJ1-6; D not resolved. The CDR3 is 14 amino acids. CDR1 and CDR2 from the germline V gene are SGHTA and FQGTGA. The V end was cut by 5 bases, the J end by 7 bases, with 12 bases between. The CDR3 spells CASSLGLRNSPLHF. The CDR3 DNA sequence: TGTGCCAGCAGCCTCGGACTGAGGAATTCACCCCTCCACTTT.

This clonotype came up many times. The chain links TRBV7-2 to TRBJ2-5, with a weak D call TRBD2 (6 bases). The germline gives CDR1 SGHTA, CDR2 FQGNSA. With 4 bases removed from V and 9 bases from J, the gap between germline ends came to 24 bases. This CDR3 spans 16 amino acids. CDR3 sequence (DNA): TGTGCCAGCAGCTCCTGGACTATTACCTTTGGAGAAGCCCAGTACTTC. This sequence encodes CASSSWTITFGEAQYF.

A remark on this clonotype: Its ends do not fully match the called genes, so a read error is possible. CDR3 sequence: CACSYKVQNIQYF. In DNA form, the CDR3 reads TGTGCCTGCAGTTACAAAGTCCAAAACATTCAGTACTTC. The chain links TRBV6-2 or TRBV6-3 to TRBJ2-4; D gene uncertain. The V gene's germline CDR1 is MNHEY and CDR2 SVGEGT. The CDR3 runs 13 residues.

CDR3 DNA sequence: TGTGCCAGCCAATGGCAGGAACGTTATGGCTACACCTTC. Protein product: CASQWQERYGYTF. The genes are TRBV28 and TRBJ1-2; no clear D gene. The V gene lost 8 bases and the J gene lost 5 bases, with 15 bases spanning the gap. CDR1 is MDHEN and CDR2 is SYDVKM in the germline V gene. This CDR3 is built from 13 residues.

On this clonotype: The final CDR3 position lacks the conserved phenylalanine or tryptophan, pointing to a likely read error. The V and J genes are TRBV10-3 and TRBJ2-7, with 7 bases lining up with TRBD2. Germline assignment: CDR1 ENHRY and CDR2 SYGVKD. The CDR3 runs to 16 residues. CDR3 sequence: CTISEPGLAVSYEQYS. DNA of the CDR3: TGTACCATCAGTGAGCCCGGGCTAGCGGTCTCCTACGAGCAGTACTCC.

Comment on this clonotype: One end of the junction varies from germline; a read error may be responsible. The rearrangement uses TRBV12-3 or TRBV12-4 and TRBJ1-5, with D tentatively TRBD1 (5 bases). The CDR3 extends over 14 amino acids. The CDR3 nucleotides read TGTACCAGCAGCCCCCTAGGGGAAAATCAACCCCACCATTTT. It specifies CTSSPLGENQPHHF.

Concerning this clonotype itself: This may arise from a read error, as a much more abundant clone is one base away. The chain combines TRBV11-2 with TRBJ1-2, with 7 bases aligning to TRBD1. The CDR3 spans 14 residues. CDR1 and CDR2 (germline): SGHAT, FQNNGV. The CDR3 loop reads CAGSLTGVDSYYTF. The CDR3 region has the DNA TGTGCCGGCAGCCTTACAGGGGTTGATTCGTACTACACCTTC.

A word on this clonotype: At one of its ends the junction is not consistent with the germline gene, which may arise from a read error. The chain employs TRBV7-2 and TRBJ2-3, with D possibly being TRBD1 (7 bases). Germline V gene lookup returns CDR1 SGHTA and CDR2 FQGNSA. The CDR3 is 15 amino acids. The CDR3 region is CASSLDSGGTDAQYF. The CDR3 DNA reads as TGTGCCAGCAGTTTAGATAGCGGAGGGACAGATGCGCAGTATTTT.

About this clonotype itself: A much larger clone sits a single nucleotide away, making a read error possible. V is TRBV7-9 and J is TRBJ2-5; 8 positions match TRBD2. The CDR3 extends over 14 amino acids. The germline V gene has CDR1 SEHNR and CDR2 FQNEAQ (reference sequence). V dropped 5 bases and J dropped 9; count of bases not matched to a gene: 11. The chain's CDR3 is CASSRTSWDQAQYF. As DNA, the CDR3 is TGTGCCAGCAGCCGGACTAGCTGGGACCAGGCCCAGTACTTC. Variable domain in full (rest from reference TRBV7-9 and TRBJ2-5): DTGVSQNPRHKITKRGQNVTFRCDPISEHNRLYWYRQTLGQGPEFLTYFQNEAQLEKSRLLSDRFSAERPKGSFSTLEIQRTEQGDSAMYLCASSRTSWDQAQYFGPGTRLLVL.

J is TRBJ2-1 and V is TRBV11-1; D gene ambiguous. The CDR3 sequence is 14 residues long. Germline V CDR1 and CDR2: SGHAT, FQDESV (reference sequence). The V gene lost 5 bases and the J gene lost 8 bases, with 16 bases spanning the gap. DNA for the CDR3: TGTGCCAGCAGCAGGGCCAGTGGATTCGATGAGCAGTTCTTC. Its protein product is CASSRASGFDEQFF.

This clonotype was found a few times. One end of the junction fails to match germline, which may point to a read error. The CDR3 region is CASSALGHLNTEAFF. The CDR3 DNA sequence: TGTGCTAGCAGCGCCCTTGGACACCTGAACACTGAAGCTTTCTTT. V and J are TRBV9 and TRBJ1-1, with D tentatively TRBD1 (5 bases). CDR1 and CDR2 (germline): SGDLS, YYNGEE. There are 15 residues in the CDR3.

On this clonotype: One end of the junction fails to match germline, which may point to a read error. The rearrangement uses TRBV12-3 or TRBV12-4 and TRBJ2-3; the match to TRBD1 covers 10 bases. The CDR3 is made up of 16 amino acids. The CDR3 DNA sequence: TGTGCCGGCAGTTCAACCGGGACAGGGGTGACAGATGCGCAGTATTTT. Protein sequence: CAGSSTGTGVTDAQYF.

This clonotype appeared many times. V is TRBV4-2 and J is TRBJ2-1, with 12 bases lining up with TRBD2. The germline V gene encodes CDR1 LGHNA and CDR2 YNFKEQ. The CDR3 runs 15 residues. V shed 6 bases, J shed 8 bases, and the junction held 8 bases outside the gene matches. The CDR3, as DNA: TGTGCCAGCAGTCGGACTAGCGGGACAGAGGATGAGCAGTTCTTC. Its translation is CASSRTSGTEDEQFF.

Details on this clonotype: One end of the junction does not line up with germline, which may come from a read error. CDR3 nucleotide sequence: TGTGCCTGCAGCCAACAAGAGGAATATGGCTACACCTTC. Its protein is CACSQQEEYGYTF. The genes are TRBV28 and TRBJ1-2, with D uncertain. The CDR3 totals 13 residues. Germline V gene sequence: CDR1 MDHEN, CDR2 SYDVKM.

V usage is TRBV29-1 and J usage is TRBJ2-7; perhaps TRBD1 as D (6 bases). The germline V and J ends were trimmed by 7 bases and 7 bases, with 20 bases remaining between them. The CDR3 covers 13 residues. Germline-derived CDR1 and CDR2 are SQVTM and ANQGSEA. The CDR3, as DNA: TGCAGCGCTCTGGGGGCAAGTGGTTATGAGCAGTACTTC. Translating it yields CSALGASGYEQYF.

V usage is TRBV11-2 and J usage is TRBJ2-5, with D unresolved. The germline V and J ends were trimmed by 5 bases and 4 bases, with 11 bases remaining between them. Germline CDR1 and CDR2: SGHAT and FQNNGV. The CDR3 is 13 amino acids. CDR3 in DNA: TGTGCCAGCAGCATCCCTCACTTAGAGACCCAGTACTTC. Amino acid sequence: CASSIPHLETQYF.

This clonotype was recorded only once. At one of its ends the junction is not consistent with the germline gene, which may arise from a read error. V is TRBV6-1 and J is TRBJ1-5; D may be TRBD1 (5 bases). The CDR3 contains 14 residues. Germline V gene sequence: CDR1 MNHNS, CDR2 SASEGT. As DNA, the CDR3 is TGTGCCAGCAGAAGCAACGGGGACGGTCAGCCCCAACGTTTT. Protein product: CASRSNGDGQPQRF.

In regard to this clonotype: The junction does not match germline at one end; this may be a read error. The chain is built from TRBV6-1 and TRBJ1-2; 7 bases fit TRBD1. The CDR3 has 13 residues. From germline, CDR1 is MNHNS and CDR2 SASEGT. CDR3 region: CANIAQGINGYIF. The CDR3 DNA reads TGTGCCAACATTGCACAGGGGATAAATGGCTACATCTTC.

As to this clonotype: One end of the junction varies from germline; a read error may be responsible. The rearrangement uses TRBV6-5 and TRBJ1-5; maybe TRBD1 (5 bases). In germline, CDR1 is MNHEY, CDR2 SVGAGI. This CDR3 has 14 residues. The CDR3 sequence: CASSSRGVGQPQHF. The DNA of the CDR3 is TGTGCCAGTAGTTCACGGGGGGTCGGGCAGCCCCAGCATTTT.

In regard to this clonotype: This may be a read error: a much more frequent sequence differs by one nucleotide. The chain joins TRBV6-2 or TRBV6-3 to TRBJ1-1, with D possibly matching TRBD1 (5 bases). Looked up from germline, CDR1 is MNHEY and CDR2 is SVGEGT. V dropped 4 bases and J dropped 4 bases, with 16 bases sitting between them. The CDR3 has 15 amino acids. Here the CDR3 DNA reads TGTGCCAGCAGTTCCCGGGGGGGACGCAGCACTGAAGCTTTCTTT. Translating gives CASSSRGGRSTEAFF.

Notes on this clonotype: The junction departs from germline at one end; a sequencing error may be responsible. CDR3 residues: CSVEGGEKLFF. Written as DNA, the CDR3 is TGCAGCGTGGAAGGGGGGGAGAAGCTGTTTTTT. This chain connects TRBV29-1 to TRBJ2-2, with D perhaps matching TRBD2 (7 bases). The CDR3 totals 11 residues. CDR1 is SQVTM and CDR2 is ANQGSEA in the germline V gene.